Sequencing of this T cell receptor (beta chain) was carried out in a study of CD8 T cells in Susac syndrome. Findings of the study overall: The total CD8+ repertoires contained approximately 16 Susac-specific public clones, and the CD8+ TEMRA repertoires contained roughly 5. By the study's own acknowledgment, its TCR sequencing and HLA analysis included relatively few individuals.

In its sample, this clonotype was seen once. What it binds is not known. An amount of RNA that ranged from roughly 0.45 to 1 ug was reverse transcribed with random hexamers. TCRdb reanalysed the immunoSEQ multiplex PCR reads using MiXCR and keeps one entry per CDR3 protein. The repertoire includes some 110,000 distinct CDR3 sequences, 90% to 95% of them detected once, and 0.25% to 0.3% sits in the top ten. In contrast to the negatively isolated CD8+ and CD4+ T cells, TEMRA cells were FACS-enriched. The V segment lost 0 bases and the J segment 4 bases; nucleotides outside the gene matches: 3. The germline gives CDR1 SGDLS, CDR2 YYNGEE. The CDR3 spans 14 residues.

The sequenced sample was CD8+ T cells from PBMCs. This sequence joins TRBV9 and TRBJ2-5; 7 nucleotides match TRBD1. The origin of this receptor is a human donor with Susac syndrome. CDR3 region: CASSVVGGGETQYF. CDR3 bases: TGTGCCAGCAGCGTAGTAGGGGGCGGAGAGACCCAGTACTTC.